This is a list of T cell receptor beta chains from one sample in a study of OX40 agonist ivuxolimab in advanced cancers. Produced via immunoSEQ multiplex PCR; TCRdb's table is partial and in-frame only. The repertoire holds 50,000 to 70,000 clones, with around 83% as singletons. The source material was CD4+ or CD8+ T cells sorted from blood, sampled in a trial of the OX40 agonist ivuxolimab. These receptors were taken from an adult with an advanced solid tumor such as melanoma, head and neck, liver or kidney cancer. Each CDR3 is given with its conserved first and last residue. Expanded clones get a size class; other rows say once, few or many, or leave the size out.

clone size,J gene,V gene,CDR3 protein
few,TRBJ2-7,TRBV2,CASSADRGSTYEQYF
-,-,TRBV18,CASSPETGNFYEQYF
-,TRBJ2-7,TRBV2,CASSDRHYEQYF
once,TRBJ1-5,TRBV5-3,CARSLTRDMSLYSNQPQHF
-,TRBJ2-5,TRBV11-2,CASSPDWEETQYF
once,TRBJ1-4,TRBV5-4,CASSLWASNEKLFF
-,TRBJ2-1,TRBV11-2,CASSFGGSLGNEQFF
-,TRBJ1-4,TRBV29-1,CSVRFDREDEKLFF
few,TRBJ1-5,TRBV29-1,CSATTTNGDQPQHF
-,TRBJ2-7,TRBV6-1,CASSEALVTGPYEQYF
-,TRBJ2-2,TRBV7-3,CASSPSTGGTGELFF
-,TRBJ1-2,TRBV30,CAWSRGQLANYGYTF
-,TRBJ1-1,TRBV6-1,CASRETYTEAFF
-,TRBJ2-5,TRBV11-2,CASSFRPGETQYF
-,TRBJ1-4,TRBV5-4,CASSLGRDNEKLFF
-,TRBJ2-3,TRBV19,CASSDRVERADTQYF
-,TRBJ1-5,TRBV7-9,CASSPAVGDTNQPQHF
-,TRBJ2-2,TRBV5-4,CASSLGGQGNTGELFF
-,TRBJ2-7,TRBV10-3,CAISESGGYEQYF
-,TRBJ1-6,TRBV13,CASSLLGSAGSPLHF
-,TRBJ1-2,TRBV28,CASGREGGYTF
-,TRBJ2-1,TRBV6-6,CASSRSGGSYNEQFF
-,TRBJ2-5,TRBV29-1,CSVDRAGETQYF
-,TRBJ2-3,TRBV7-3,CASSLLGTADTQYF
once,TRBJ2-2,TRBV11-3,CASSLVRGTGELFF
few,TRBJ1-6,TRBV21-1,CASSCLRSPLHF
-,TRBJ2-7,TRBV18,CASSPPAQLYEQYF
-,TRBJ2-1,TRBV18,CASSPDPGQGGMYEQFF
few,TRBJ2-3,TRBV19,CASSIGGRTQYF
once,TRBJ1-3,TRBV10-3,CAISDSGSGNTIYF
-,TRBJ2-5,TRBV2,CASSKETGFVETQYF
once,TRBJ2-7,TRBV2,CASRVYQGANYEQYF
-,TRBJ1-1,TRBV6-6,CASRRDIGGTEAFF
-,TRBJ2-1,TRBV7-7,CASSLSGGVDEQFF
-,TRBJ2-2,TRBV2,CASMTRLNAGELFF
once,TRBJ2-2,TRBV7-2,CASSNLRRLASTGELFF
-,TRBJ2-5,TRBV5-1,CASSPLSGGQETQYF
-,TRBJ2-3,TRBV28,CASSIAGGGEDTQYF
-,TRBJ1-2,TRBV30,CAWSSGGVYGYTF
-,TRBJ2-1,TRBV7-2,CASGPEVWEHEQFF
-,TRBJ2-2,TRBV10-3,CASQGVSTGELFF
-,TRBJ1-1,TRBV7-2,CASSWAGMGTEAFF